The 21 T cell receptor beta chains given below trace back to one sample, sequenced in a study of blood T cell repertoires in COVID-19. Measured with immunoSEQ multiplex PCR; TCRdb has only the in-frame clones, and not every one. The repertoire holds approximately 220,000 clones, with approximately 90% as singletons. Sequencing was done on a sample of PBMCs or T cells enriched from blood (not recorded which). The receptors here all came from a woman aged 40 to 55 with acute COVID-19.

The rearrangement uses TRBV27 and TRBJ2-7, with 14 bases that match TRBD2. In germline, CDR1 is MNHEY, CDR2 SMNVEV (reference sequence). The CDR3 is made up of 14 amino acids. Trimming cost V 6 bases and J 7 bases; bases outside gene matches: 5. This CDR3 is CASSPGLAGGEQYV. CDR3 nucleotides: TGTGCCAGCAGCCCCGGACTAGCGGGGGGTGAGCAGTACGTC.

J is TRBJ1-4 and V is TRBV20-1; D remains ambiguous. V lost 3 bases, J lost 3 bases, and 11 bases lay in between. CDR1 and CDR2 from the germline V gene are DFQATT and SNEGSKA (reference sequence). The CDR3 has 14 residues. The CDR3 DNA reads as TGCAGTGCTAGTTCGGTACAGTCTAATGAAAAACTGTTTTTT. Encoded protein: CSASSVQSNEKLFF.

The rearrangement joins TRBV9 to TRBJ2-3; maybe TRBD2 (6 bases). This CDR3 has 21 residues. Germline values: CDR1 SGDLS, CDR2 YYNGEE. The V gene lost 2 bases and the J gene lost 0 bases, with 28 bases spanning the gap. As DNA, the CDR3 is TGTGCCAGCAGCGTCTCAGGTATTCGCGGGATCAAACCCTCTAGCACAGATACGCAGTATTTT. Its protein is CASSVSGIRGIKPSSTDTQYF.

Written as DNA, the CDR3 is TGTGCCAGCTCACCAGCCAGGTTCTCCTACGAGCAGTACTTC. It codes for CASSPARFSYEQYF. The V gene is TRBV18, the J gene TRBJ2-7; D remains unclear. V gave up 2 bases and J gave up 0 bases, with 8 bases separating them. Germline assignment: CDR1 KGHSH and CDR2 LQKENI. The CDR3 spans 14 residues.

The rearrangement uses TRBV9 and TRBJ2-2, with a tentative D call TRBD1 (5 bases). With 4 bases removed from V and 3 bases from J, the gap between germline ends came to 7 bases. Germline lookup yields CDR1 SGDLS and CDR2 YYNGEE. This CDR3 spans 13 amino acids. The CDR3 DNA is TGTGCCAGCAGCACAGGTTACACCGGGGAGCTGTTTTTT. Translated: CASSTGYTGELFF.

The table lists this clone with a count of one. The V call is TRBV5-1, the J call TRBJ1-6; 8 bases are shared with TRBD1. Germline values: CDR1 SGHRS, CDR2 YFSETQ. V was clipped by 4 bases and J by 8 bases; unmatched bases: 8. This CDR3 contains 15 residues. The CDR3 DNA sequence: TGCGCCAGCAGCGTCGACAGGGGCCCTTATTCACCCCTCCACTTT. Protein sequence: CASSVDRGPYSPLHF.

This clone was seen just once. The CDR3 bases are TGTGCCAGCAGAGAGACAGGGTTGGACACCGGGGAGCTGTTTTTT. As protein: CASRETGLDTGELFF. The gene calls are TRBV7-6 and TRBJ2-2, with TRBD1 identical over 7 bases. J gave up 3 bases and V 6 bases, and 7 bases lay outside the gene matches. In germline, CDR1 is SGHVS, CDR2 FNYEAQ. The CDR3 has 15 residues. Full variable domain (remainder filled in from reference TRBV7-6 and TRBJ2-2): GAGVSQSPRYKVTKRGQDVALRCDPISGHVSLYWYRQALGQGPEFLTYFNYEAQQDKSGLPNDRFSAERPEGSISTLTIQRTEQRDSAMYRCASRETGLDTGELFFGEGSRLTVL.

Here the CDR3 reads CASSPQGGPVEQFF. The CDR3 coding sequence is TGTGCCAGCTCACCTCAGGGGGGTCCGGTTGAGCAGTTCTTC. The chain links TRBV18 to TRBJ2-1; D is possibly TRBD1 (7 bases). CDR1 is KGHSH, CDR2 LQKENI, per germline. This CDR3 is 14 amino acids long. Trimming took 3 bases from V and 9 from J, leaving 15 bases between them.

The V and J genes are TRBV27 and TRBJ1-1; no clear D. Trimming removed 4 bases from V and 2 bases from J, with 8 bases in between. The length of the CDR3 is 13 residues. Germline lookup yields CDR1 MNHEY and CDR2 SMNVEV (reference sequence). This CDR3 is CASSSSTNTEAFF. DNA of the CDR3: TGTGCCAGCAGTTCGAGTACCAACACTGAAGCTTTCTTT.

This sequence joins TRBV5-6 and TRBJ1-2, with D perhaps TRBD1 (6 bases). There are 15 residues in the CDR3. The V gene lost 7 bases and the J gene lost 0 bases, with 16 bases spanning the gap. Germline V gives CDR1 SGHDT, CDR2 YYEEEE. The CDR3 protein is CASYRASLPNYGYTF. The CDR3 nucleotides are TGTGCCAGCTACAGGGCCTCTCTCCCTAACTATGGCTACACCTTC.

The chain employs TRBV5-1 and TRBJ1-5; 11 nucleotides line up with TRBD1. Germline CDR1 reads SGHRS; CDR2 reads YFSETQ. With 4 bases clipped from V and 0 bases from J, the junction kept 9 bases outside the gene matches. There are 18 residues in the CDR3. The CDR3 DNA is TGCGCCAGCAGCCCGAGGGGGACAGGGGGGAATAGCAATCAGCCCCAGCATTTT. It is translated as CASSPRGTGGNSNQPQHF.

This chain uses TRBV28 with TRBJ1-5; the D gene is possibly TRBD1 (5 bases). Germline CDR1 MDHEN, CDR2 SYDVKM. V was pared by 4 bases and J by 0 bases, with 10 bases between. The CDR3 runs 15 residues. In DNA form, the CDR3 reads TGTGCCAGCAGTTCTCAGACAGATAGCAATCAGCCCCAGCATTTT. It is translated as CASSSQTDSNQPQHF.

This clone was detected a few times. The CDR3 DNA sequence: TGTGCCAGCAGTTACTCCGGTCAGCCCCAGCATTTT. It specifies CASSYSGQPQHF. The chain recombines TRBV6-6 with TRBJ1-5, with unresolved D. The V and J ends lost 0 bases and 6 bases respectively, with 3 bases between them. Germline V CDR1 and CDR2: MNHNY, SVGAGI (reference sequence). The CDR3 loop spans 12 amino acids.

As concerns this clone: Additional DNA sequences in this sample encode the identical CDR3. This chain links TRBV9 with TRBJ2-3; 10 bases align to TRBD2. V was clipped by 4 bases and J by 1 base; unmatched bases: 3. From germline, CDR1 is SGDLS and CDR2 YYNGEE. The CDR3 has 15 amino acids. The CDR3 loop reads CASSPGTSGTDTQYF. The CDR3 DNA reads TGTGCCAGCAGCCCCGGGACTAGCGGCACAGATACGCAGTATTTT.

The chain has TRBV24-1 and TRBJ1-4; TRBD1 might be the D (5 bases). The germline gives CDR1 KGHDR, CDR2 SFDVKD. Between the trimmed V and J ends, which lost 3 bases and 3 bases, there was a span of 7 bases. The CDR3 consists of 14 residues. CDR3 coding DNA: TGTGCCACCAGTGATGGAGGGGCTAATGAAAAACTGTTTTTT. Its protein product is CATSDGGANEKLFF.

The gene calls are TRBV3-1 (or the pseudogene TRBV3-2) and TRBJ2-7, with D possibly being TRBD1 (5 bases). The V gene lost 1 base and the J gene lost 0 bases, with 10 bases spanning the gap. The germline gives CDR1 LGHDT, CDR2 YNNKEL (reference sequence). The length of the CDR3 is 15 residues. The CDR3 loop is CASSQGVGDSYEQYF. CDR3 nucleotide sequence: TGTGCCAGCAGCCAAGGGGTAGGGGACTCCTACGAGCAGTACTTC.

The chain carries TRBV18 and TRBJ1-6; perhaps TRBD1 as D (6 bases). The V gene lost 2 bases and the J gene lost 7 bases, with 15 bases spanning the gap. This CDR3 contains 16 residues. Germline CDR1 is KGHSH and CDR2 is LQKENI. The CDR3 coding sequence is TGTGCCAGCTCACCATTACCACAGGGTCCGAATTCACCCCTCCACTTT. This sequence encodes CASSPLPQGPNSPLHF.

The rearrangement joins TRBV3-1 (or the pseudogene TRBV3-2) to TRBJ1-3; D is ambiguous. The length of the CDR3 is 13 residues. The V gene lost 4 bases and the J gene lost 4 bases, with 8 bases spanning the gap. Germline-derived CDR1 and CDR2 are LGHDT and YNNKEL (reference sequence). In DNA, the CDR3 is TGTGCCAGCAGCCCGGTCTCCGGAAACACCATATATTTT. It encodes CASSPVSGNTIYF.

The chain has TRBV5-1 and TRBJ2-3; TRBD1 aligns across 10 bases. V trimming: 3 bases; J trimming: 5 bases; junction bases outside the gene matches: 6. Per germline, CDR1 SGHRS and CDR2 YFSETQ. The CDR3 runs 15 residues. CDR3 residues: CASSSTGGWGDTQYF. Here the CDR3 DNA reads TGCGCCAGCAGCTCGACAGGGGGCTGGGGAGATACGCAGTATTTT.

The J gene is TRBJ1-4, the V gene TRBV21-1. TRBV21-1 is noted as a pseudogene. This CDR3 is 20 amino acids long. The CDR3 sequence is CASSHRPGENGIATNEKLFF. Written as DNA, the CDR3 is TGTGCCAGCAGCCACCGACCGGGCGAAAACGGGATTGCAACTAATGAAAAACTGTTTTTT.

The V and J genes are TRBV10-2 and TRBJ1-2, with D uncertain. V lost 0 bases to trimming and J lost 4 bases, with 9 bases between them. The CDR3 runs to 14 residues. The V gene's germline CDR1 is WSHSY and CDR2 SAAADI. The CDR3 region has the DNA TGCGCCAGCAGTGAGTCGGGCAGCTTCTATGGCTACACCTTC. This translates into CASSESGSFYGYTF.